The 16 T cell receptor beta chains given below trace back to one sample, sequenced in a study of blood T cell repertoires in COVID-19. The table came from immunoSEQ multiplex PCR; TCRdb's copy has only in-frame clones and leaves some out. In the table there are just over 200,000 clones, 86% of which are singletons. The sequenced sample consisted of peripheral blood. These TCRs come from a man older than 75 with acute or convalescent COVID-19.

The V call is TRBV4-2, the J call TRBJ1-5; tentatively, D is TRBD1 (6 bases). Trimming left V 0 bases short and J 10 bases short, with 22 bases between. The germline CDR1 and CDR2 sequences are LGHNA and YNFKEQ. This CDR3 contains 17 residues. The CDR3 bases are TGTGCCAGCAGCCAAGAGGGGGGGCAGGGAGGGTTATCACCCCAGCATTTT. Encoded protein: CASSQEGGQGGLSPQHF.

The rearrangement joins TRBV6-5 to TRBJ1-5; the D gene is possibly TRBD1 (5 bases). The CDR3 spans 12 residues. V gave up 7 bases and J gave up 7 bases, with 11 bases separating them. Germline loops: CDR1 MNHEY, CDR2 SVGAGI. The CDR3 DNA sequence: TGTGCCAGCATAAAACAGGCGCAGCCCCAGCATTTT. Its translation is CASIKQAQPQHF.

The chain employs TRBV30 and TRBJ2-1; D may be TRBD2 (5 bases). CDR1 and CDR2 from the germline V gene are GTSNPN and SVGIG (reference sequence). Trimming cost V 0 bases and J 0 bases, with 9 bases left between them. This CDR3 contains 15 residues. CDR3 coding DNA: TGTGCCTGGAGTGTACTAGTGAGCTCCTACAATGAGCAGTTCTTC. Its translation: CAWSVLVSSYNEQFF.

V usage is TRBV30 and J usage is TRBJ1-3, with unresolved D. The length of the CDR3 is 14 residues. CDR1 and CDR2 (germline): GTSNPN, SVGIG (reference sequence). The DNA of the CDR3 is TGTGCGGCGAGGCCGGGTAACTCTGGAAACACCATATATTTT. It specifies CAARPGNSGNTIYF.

The V call is TRBV10-3, the J call TRBJ2-3; D ambiguous. The CDR3 sequence is 13 residues long. Deletions cut 6 bases from V and 2 bases from J, with 9 bases between. Germline V gene data show CDR1 as ENHRY and CDR2 as SYGVKD. CDR3 region: CAISVSYTDTQYF. The CDR3 nucleotides read TGTGCCATCAGCGTTTCCTACACAGATACGCAGTATTTT.

This clone appeared once. The gene calls are TRBV24-1 and TRBJ2-3, with 12 bases identical to TRBD2. Germline V CDR1 and CDR2: KGHDR, SFDVKD. V shed 4 bases, J shed 5 bases, and the junction held 3 bases outside the gene matches. The CDR3 is 15 amino acids. CDR3 in DNA: TGTGCCACCAGTGACCCTAGCGGGAGGGGAGATACGCAGTATTTT. This translates into CATSDPSGRGDTQYF.

This clone was picked up one time. This chain joins TRBV27 and TRBJ2-7; 13 nucleotides agree with TRBD2. The germline gives CDR1 MNHEY, CDR2 SMNVEV (reference sequence). V dropped 5 bases and J dropped 6; count of bases not matched to a gene: 13. This CDR3 spans 17 amino acids. The DNA for the CDR3 is TGTGCCAGCAGTCAACGCGGGACTAGCGGGATCAGGAGCGAGCAGTACTTC. This codes for CASSQRGTSGIRSEQYF.

This clone occurred once. The chain joins TRBV15 to TRBJ2-4, with D possibly TRBD1 on 6 matching bases. CDR1 and CDR2 from the germline V gene are LNHNV and YYDKDF (reference sequence). V was trimmed by 5 bases and J by 1 base, leaving 12 bases between them. CDR3 length: 15 residues. CDR3 amino acids: CATSVQGRAKNIQYF. The CDR3 DNA sequence: TGTGCCACCAGCGTACAGGGTAGGGCCAAAAACATTCAGTACTTC.

The CDR3 protein is CASGGQGFSGNTIYF. The CDR3 DNA reads as TGTGCCAGCGGCGGACAGGGTTTCTCTGGAAACACCATATATTTT. The chain links TRBV28 to TRBJ1-3; 8 positions agree with TRBD1. Trimming took 8 bases from V and 0 from J; bases not matched to a gene: 6. Germline V CDR1 and CDR2: MDHEN, SYDVKM. The length of the CDR3 is 15 residues.

In its sample, this clone was seen once. The chain recombines TRBV11-2 with TRBJ2-5; weak D call: TRBD2 (5 bases). Trimming left V 5 bases short and J 4 bases short, with 11 bases between. Germline V gives CDR1 SGHAT, CDR2 FQNNGV. The CDR3 is 13 amino acids. CDR3 residues: CASSVSDGETQYF. CDR3 nucleotide sequence: TGTGCCAGCAGCGTTAGCGACGGAGAGACCCAGTACTTC. The full variable domain, rest sourced from reference TRBV11-2 and TRBJ2-5, is EAGVAQSPRYKIIEKRQSVAFWCNPISGHATLYWYQQILGQGPKLLIQFQNNGVVDDSQLPKDRFSAERLKGVDSTLKIQPAKLEDSAVYLCASSVSDGETQYFGPGTRLLVL.

V and J are TRBV11-1 and TRBJ1-6; 7 bases fit TRBD1. With 2 bases clipped from V and 8 bases from J, the junction kept 0 bases outside the gene matches. Per the germline V gene, CDR1 is SGHAT and CDR2 is FQDESV (reference sequence). This CDR3 contains 13 residues. The CDR3 region is CASSLTGDSPLHF. Here the CDR3 DNA reads TGTGCCAGCAGCTTAACAGGGGATTCACCCCTCCACTTT.

The rearrangement links TRBV7-2 to TRBJ2-2, with TRBD2 identical over 10 bases. The germline gives CDR1 SGHTA, CDR2 FQGNSA. V lost 4 bases, J lost 2 bases, and 4 bases stayed unmatched. CDR3 length equals 16 residues. This chain's CDR3 is CASSYGTSVNTGELFF. CDR3 DNA sequence: TGTGCCAGCAGCTATGGGACTAGCGTTAACACCGGGGAGCTGTTTTTT.

Concerning this clone itself: Other DNA variants within this sample encode the same CDR3. The V gene is TRBV5-1, the J gene TRBJ2-3; 8 bases line up with TRBD2. Germline V gene data show CDR1 as SGHRS and CDR2 as YFSETQ. The ends lost 0 bases at V and 5 bases at J; junction bases unmatched: 2. The CDR3 totals 14 residues. The CDR3 nucleotides read TGCGCCAGCAGCTTGGGACTAGCGCTAGATACGCAGTATTTT. It codes for CASSLGLALDTQYF.

The chain joins TRBV5-1 to TRBJ2-5; 10 positions agree with TRBD1. With 4 bases clipped from V and 10 bases from J, the junction kept 16 bases outside the gene matches. The CDR3 totals 16 residues. Looked up from germline, CDR1 is SGHRS and CDR2 is YFSETQ. CDR3 coding DNA: TGCGCCAGCAGCCGACCGAGTTGGACAGGGGGAAGAGACCAGTACTTC. Translation gives CASSRPSWTGGRDQYF. Full variable domain (rest looked up from reference TRBV5-1 and TRBJ2-5): KAGVTQTPRYLIKTRGQQVTLSCSPISGHRSVSWYQQTPGQGLQFLFEYFSETQRNKGNFPGRFSGRQFSNSRSEMNVSTLELGDSALYLCASSRPSWTGGRDQYFGPGTRLLVL.

The gene calls are TRBV11-2 and TRBJ2-5; D not certain. Germline CDR1 is SGHAT and CDR2 is FQNNGV. CDR3 length: 12 residues. Trimming removed 1 base at V and 4 bases at J, with 4 bases between. The CDR3 coding sequence is TGTGCCAGCAGCTTAGTCAGAGAGACCCAGTACTTC. It is translated as CASSLVRETQYF. The whole variable domain, filled in from reference TRBV11-2 and TRBJ2-5, reads EAGVAQSPRYKIIEKRQSVAFWCNPISGHATLYWYQQILGQGPKLLIQFQNNGVVDDSQLPKDRFSAERLKGVDSTLKIQPAKLEDSAVYLCASSLVRETQYFGPGTRLLVL.

V usage is TRBV7-9 and J usage is TRBJ1-4; 7 bases align to TRBD1. V shed 6 bases and J 4 bases; nucleotides not matched to a gene: 2. Germline values: CDR1 SEHNR, CDR2 FQNEAQ (reference sequence). The CDR3 is 13 amino acids. The CDR3 region has the DNA TGTGCCAGCAGGGGACAGAATAATGAAAAACTGTTTTTT. It encodes CASRGQNNEKLFF.